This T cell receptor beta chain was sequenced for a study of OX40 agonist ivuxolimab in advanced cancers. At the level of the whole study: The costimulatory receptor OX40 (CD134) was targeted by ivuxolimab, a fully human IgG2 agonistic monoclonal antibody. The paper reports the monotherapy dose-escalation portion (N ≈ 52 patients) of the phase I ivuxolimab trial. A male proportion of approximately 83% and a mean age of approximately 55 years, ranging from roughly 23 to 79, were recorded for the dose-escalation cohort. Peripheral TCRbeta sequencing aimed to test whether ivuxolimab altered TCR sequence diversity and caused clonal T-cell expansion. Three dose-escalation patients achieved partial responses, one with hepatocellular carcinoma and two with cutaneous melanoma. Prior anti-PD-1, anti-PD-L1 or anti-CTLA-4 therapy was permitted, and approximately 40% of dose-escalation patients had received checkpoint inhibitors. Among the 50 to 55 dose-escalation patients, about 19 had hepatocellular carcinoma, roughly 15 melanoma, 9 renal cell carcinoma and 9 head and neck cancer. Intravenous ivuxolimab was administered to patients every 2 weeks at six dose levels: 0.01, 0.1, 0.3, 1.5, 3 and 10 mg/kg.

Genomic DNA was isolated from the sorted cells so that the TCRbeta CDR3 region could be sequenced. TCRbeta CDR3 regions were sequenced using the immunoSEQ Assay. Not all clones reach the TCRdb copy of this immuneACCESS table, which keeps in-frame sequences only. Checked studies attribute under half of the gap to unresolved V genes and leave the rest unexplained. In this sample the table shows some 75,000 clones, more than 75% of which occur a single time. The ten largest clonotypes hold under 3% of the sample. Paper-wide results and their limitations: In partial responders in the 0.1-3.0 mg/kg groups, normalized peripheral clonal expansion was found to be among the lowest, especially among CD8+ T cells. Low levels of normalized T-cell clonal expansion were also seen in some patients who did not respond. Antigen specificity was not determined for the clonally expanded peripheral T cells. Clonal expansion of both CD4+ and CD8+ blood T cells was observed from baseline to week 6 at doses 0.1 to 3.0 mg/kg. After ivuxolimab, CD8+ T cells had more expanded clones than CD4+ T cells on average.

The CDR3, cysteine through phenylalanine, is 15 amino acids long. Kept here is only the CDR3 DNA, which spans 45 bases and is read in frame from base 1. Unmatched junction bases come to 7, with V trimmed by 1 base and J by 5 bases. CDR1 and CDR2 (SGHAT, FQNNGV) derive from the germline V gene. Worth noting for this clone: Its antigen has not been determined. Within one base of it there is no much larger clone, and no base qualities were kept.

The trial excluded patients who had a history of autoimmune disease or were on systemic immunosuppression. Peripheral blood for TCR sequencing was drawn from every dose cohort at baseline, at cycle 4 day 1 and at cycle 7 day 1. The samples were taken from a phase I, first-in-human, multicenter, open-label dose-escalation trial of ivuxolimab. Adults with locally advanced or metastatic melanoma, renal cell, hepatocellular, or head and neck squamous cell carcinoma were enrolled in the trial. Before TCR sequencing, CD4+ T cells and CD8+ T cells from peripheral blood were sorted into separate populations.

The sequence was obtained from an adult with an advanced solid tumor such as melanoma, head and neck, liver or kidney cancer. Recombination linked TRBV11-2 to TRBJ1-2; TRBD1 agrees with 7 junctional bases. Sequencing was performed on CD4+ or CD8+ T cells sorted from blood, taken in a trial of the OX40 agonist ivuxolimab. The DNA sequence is TGTGCCAGCAGCTTAGCGGCCGGACAGGCATATGGCTACACCTTC. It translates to CASSLAAGQAYGYTF.